This TCR beta chain appears in the sequencing data of a study of T cells in localized non-small cell lung cancer. Trimming cost V 4 bases and J 4 bases; bases outside gene matches: 3. This CDR3 contains 14 residues. Germline CDR1 reads SGHTA; CDR2 reads FQGNSA. Sequenced by immunoSEQ multiplex PCR; TCRdb stores in-frame clones only, minus some. This sample carries approximately 54,000 clones, 86% of them seen once, and the ten largest clones take approximately 5.2%. This material consisted of peripheral blood, taken before any cancer treatment. The V and J genes are TRBV7-2 and TRBJ2-5, with TRBD2 matching 10 bases. This clonotype originated in a woman aged 40 to 75 with stage I lung adenocarcinoma. The CDR3 sequence is CASSYSGGPETQYF. The CDR3 DNA follows: TGTGCCAGCAGCTATAGCGGGGGGCCAGAGACCCAGTACTTC.